The clone carrying this T cell receptor beta chain turned up a few times. This specimen comes from a study of blood T cells in healthy people across ages. Sample-barcoded 5' priming and a J-beta primer mix drove a second PCR of about 6 to 11 cycles. Each CDR3 protein gets one entry after TCRdb re-called the 5' RACE reads with MiXCR. This table holds approximately 800,000 distinct CDR3 sequences, nearly 60% found once. The clonotype was recovered from a young man in good health. Sequencing used blood.

The CDR3, as DNA: TGTGCCAGCAGTGAATACGGGTTCGAGCAGTACTTC. Its protein product is CASSEYGFEQYF. J is TRBJ2-4 and V is TRBV25-1, with unresolved D. The end of the DNA fits TRBJ2-7 better, so the J call may be wrong. The V gene's germline CDR1 is MGHDK and CDR2 SYGVNS. The CDR3 extends over 12 amino acids.